Listed below are T cell receptor beta chains from one sample, sequenced in a study of blood T cell repertoires in COVID-19. The data were produced by immunoSEQ multiplex PCR, yet TCRdb's version contains in-frame clones alone and is incomplete. The table shows roughly 250,000 clones, with roughly 87% occurring only once. Sequences were obtained from PBMCs or T cells enriched from blood (not recorded which). These receptor sequences come from a young woman with acute COVID-19. Both conserved end residues are part of each CDR3. A D gene is named only where the DNA matches it firmly. Clone size is given for some rows only: seen once, a few or many times, or a class if the clone is expanded.

j_call	clone_size	v_call	d_call	cdr3_aa	cdr3_nt
TRBJ2-1	NA	TRBV12-3/TRBV12-4	NA	CASSPAFRDEQFF	TGTGCCAGCTCGCCAGCCTTTCGGGATGAGCAGTTCTTC
TRBJ1-5	NA	TRBV29-1	NA	CSAPPRVGCNQPQHF	TGCAGCGCCCCCCCCCGGGTAGGATGCAATCAGCCCCAGCATTTT
TRBJ2-7	NA	TRBV4-1	TRBD1	CASSRSGTGWDEQYF	TGCGCCAGCAGCCGCTCCGGGACAGGGTGGGACGAGCAGTACTTC
TRBJ2-1	NA	TRBV11-2	TRBD2	CASSPQFLAGYDEQFF	TGTGCCAGCAGCCCGCAGTTTCTAGCGGGGTACGATGAGCAGTTCTTC
TRBJ2-1	NA	TRBV10-3	NA	CAISAQGREQFF	TGTGCCATCAGTGCCCAGGGGCGGGAGCAGTTCTTC
TRBJ1-2	NA	TRBV2	NA	CASSEGDGYTF	TGTGCCAGCAGTGAGGGCGATGGCTACACCTTC
TRBJ1-4	NA	TRBV4-1	NA	CASSQAPFSREKLFF	TGCGCCAGCAGCCAAGCCCCGTTCTCCCGTGAAAAACTGTTTTTT
TRBJ1-1	NA	TRBV19	TRBD1	CASTTQGGTEAFF	TGTGCCAGTACCACACAGGGGGGCACTGAAGCTTTCTTT
TRBJ1-6	NA	TRBV7-9	NA	CASSTAAGLLNSPLHF	TGTGCCAGCAGCACCGCGGCGGGGTTACTCAATTCACCCCTCCACTTT
TRBJ2-7	NA	TRBV29-1	TRBD2	CSVLRGEAYEQYF	TGCAGCGTTCTGCGGGGGGAAGCCTACGAGCAGTACTTC
TRBJ1-2	NA	TRBV24-1	NA	CATSDLVSYGYTF	TGTGCCACCAGTGATTTGGTCAGCTATGGCTACACCTTC
TRBJ1-2	NA	TRBV28	TRBD1	CASRGTGDFNYGYTF	TGTGCCAGCAGGGGGACAGGGGACTTTAACTATGGCTACACCTTC
TRBJ2-3	NA	TRBV28	TRBD2	CASSSIAGATDTQYF	TGTGCCAGCAGTTCTATAGCGGGGGCCACAGATACGCAGTATTTT
TRBJ1-3	NA	TRBV19	NA	CATTRTGFSGNTIYF	TGTGCCACCACACGAACAGGATTCTCTGGAAACACCATATATTTT
TRBJ1-1	once	TRBV10-3	NA	CAIRPGGNTEAFF	TGTGCCATCAGACCCGGGGGAAACACTGAAGCTTTCTTT
TRBJ1-5	NA	TRBV11-2	NA	CASTASGDSNQPQHF	TGTGCCAGCACCGCCTCGGGAGATAGCAATCAGCCCCAGCATTTT
TRBJ2-5	NA	TRBV15	NA	CATSRDRAQETQYF	TGTGCCACCAGCAGAGACAGGGCTCAAGAGACCCAGTACTTC
TRBJ1-5	NA	TRBV4-1	NA	CASSQEFSSNQPQHF	TGCGCCAGCAGCCAAGAATTCAGTAGCAATCAGCCCCAGCATTTT
TRBJ1-2	NA	TRBV7-2	NA	CASSLVGSNYGYTF	TGTGCCAGCAGCTTAGTGGGCAGTAACTATGGCTACACCTTC
TRBJ1-1	NA	TRBV20-1	NA	CSASGGGPLTEAFF	TGCAGTGCTAGTGGTGGCGGGCCCCTCACTGAAGCTTTCTTT
TRBJ2-3	NA	TRBV5-1	TRBD2	CASSLGGTNTDTQYF	TGCGCCAGCAGCTTGGGCGGGACTAACACAGATACGCAGTATTTT
TRBJ2-7	NA	TRBV13	NA	CASSLNLQEETYEQYF	TGTGCCAGCAGCTTAAACTTGCAGGAAGAAACCTACGAGCAGTACTTC
TRBJ1-5	few	TRBV5-3	NA	CARSLAGFNQPQHF	TGTGCCAGAAGCTTGGCAGGGTTCAATCAGCCCCAGCATTTT
TRBJ1-4	NA	TRBV2	NA	CASSSSRLFF	TGTGCCAGCAGCAGTTCCCGACTGTTTTTT
TRBJ2-7	NA	TRBV6-2/TRBV6-3	NA	CASSPTPLKTASYEQYF	TGTGCCAGCAGCCCGACCCCCCTAAAGACAGCCTCCTACGAGCAGTACTTC
TRBJ2-5	NA	TRBV5-4	TRBD2	CASSSSSGIQETQYF	TGTGCCAGCAGCTCATCTAGCGGGATTCAAGAGACCCAGTACTTC
TRBJ2-1	few	TRBV7-9	NA	CASSSNLVANEQFF	TGTGCCAGCAGCAGTAATTTAGTCGCAAATGAGCAGTTCTTC